The 22 T cell receptor beta chains below come from one sample, sequenced in a study of T cell responses to AZD1222 COVID-19 vaccine. Assay: immunoSEQ multiplex PCR; the TCRdb copy retains only in-frame clones and omits some. This table has 74,000 or so clones, roughly 84% appearing once. The specimen comprised peripheral blood, sampled on day 0 of AZD1222 vaccination. These TCRs come from an adult in good health.

This chain joins TRBV4-3 and TRBJ2-3, with D unclear. The CDR3 runs to 13 residues. Germline CDR1 reads LGHNA; CDR2 reads YSLEER. V lost 0 bases, J lost 6 bases, and 7 bases lay in between. The CDR3 DNA sequence: TGCGCCAGCAGCCAAGATCTCGGGGATACGCAGTATTTT. Translated: CASSQDLGDTQYF.

This clone has a handful of counts. The chain links TRBV6-2 or TRBV6-3 to TRBJ1-1, with D possibly TRBD1 on 6 matching bases. Trimming took off 4 bases at V and 7 bases at J, with 13 bases between the two ends. This CDR3 has 13 residues. Germline V gene data show CDR1 as MNHEY and CDR2 as SVGEGT. The CDR3 region is CASSFGTTIEAFF. The CDR3 region has the DNA TGTGCCAGCAGTTTCGGGACAACCATTGAAGCTTTCTTT.

The chain has TRBV27 and TRBJ2-2; 10 bases are shared with TRBD2. CDR1 is MNHEY and CDR2 is SMNVEV in the germline V gene (reference sequence). The CDR3 consists of 16 residues. V shed 3 bases and J 5 bases; nucleotides not matched to a gene: 6. CDR3 amino acids: CASSLKGLAWTGELFF. The CDR3, as DNA: TGTGCCAGCAGTTTGAAGGGACTAGCGTGGACCGGGGAGCTGTTTTTT.

This chain uses TRBV4-3 with TRBJ1-1; D gene uncertain. The germline gives CDR1 LGHNA, CDR2 YSLEER. This CDR3 has 16 amino acids. Trimming shortened V by 0 bases and J by 10 bases, and 21 bases separated the two germline ends. The CDR3, as DNA: TGCGCCAGCAGCCAAGAGAGTTCGTGGAGGGCGGGGAGAGCTTTCTTT. This encodes CASSQESSWRAGRAFF.

The chain carries TRBV2 and TRBJ2-3, with 8 bases that match TRBD2. J lost 0 bases, V lost 6 bases, and 5 bases had no gene match. The CDR3 contains 15 residues. The germline V gene encodes CDR1 SNHLY and CDR2 FYNNEI. This CDR3 reads CASRGGGTSTDTQYF. The CDR3 nucleotides read TGTGCCAGCAGAGGCGGGGGGACAAGCACAGATACGCAGTATTTT.

V usage is TRBV7-9 and J usage is TRBJ2-3, with D perhaps TRBD2 (5 bases). The CDR3 contains 11 residues. Germline V gene sequence: CDR1 SEHNR, CDR2 FQNEAQ (reference sequence). V was cut by 5 bases and J by 9 bases, with 9 bases left in between. The CDR3, as DNA: TGTGCCAGCAGCACGAGCGGCACGCAGTATTTT. Protein sequence: CASSTSGTQYF.

This clone occurred a few times. This chain uses TRBV28 with TRBJ1-5; D perhaps matches TRBD1 (5 bases). The germline V and J ends were trimmed by 7 bases and 2 bases, with 21 bases remaining between them. The CDR3 totals 17 residues. Looked up from germline, CDR1 is MDHEN and CDR2 is SYDVKM. CDR3 sequence reads: CASTPRGVGDGNQPQHF. CDR3 bases: TGTGCCAGCACCCCCCGGGGGGTCGGTGATGGCAATCAGCCCCAGCATTTT. Supplemented by reference TRBV28 and TRBJ1-5, the full variable domain reads DVKVTQSSRYLVKRTGEKVFLECVQDMDHENMFWYRQDPGLGLRLIYFSYDVKMKEKGDIPEGYSVSREKKERFSLILESASTNQTSMYLCASTPRGVGDGNQPQHFGDGTRLSIL.

V is TRBV18 and J is TRBJ2-4; unclear D gene. This CDR3 comprises 19 residues. Germline loops: CDR1 KGHSH, CDR2 LQKENI. Trimming left V 3 bases short and J 1 base short, with 22 bases between. CDR3 sequence: CASSPLMVSVSWAKNIQYF. The CDR3 nucleotides read TGTGCCAGCTCACCCCTTATGGTTTCGGTATCCTGGGCCAAAAACATTCAGTACTTC. Full variable domain (rest looked up from reference TRBV18 and TRBJ2-4): NAGVMQNPRHLVRRRGQEARLRCSPMKGHSHVYWYRQLPEEGLKFMVYLQKENIIDESGMPKERFSAEFPKEGPSILRIQQVVRGDSAAYFCASSPLMVSVSWAKNIQYFGAGTRLSVL.

The chain is built from TRBV18 and TRBJ2-5, with TRBD1 identical over 9 bases. The CDR3 has 15 residues. The V and J ends lost 3 bases and 2 bases, in that order; junction bases with no gene match: 4. CDR1 and CDR2 from the germline V gene are KGHSH and LQKENI. CDR3 DNA sequence: TGTGCCAGCTCACCCCGGACAGGGGAACAAGAGACCCAGTACTTC. Translated, it gives CASSPRTGEQETQYF.

V gene TRBV7-9 combines with J gene TRBJ2-7; D tentatively fits TRBD1 or TRBD2 (5 bases each). CDR1 is SEHNR, CDR2 FQNEAQ, per germline (reference sequence). V was shortened by 0 bases and J by 6 bases, with 24 bases between the two germline ends. This CDR3 is 18 amino acids long. The CDR3 loop is CASSLASRGPQFYFEQYF. The CDR3 coding sequence is TGTGCCAGCAGCTTAGCATCTCGGGGCCCGCAGTTCTATTTCGAGCAGTACTTC.

The genes are TRBV12-3 or TRBV12-4 and TRBJ2-2; a weak D match, TRBD2 (5 bases). The germline V and J ends were trimmed by 5 bases and 8 bases, with 12 bases remaining between them. CDR3 length equals 13 residues. CDR3 DNA sequence: TGTGCCAGCAGTGATACCCCGGGGGGGGAGCTGTTTTTT. Translating it yields CASSDTPGGELFF.

This clone was seen only once. The chain uses TRBV14 and TRBJ2-7; 8 bases fit TRBD2. The CDR3 runs to 16 residues. J lost 0 bases, V lost 4 bases, and 8 bases had no gene match. CDR1 and CDR2 from the germline V gene are SGHDN and FVKESK. CDR3 DNA: TGTGCCAGCAGCCCTCGGGGGGGAGTCCTCTCCTACGAGCAGTACTTC. It translates to CASSPRGGVLSYEQYF.

The chain couples TRBV24-1 to TRBJ2-5, with a tentative D call TRBD2 (5 bases). Per the germline V gene, CDR1 is KGHDR and CDR2 is SFDVKD. This CDR3 spans 14 amino acids. V dropped 5 bases and J dropped 5 bases, with 14 bases sitting between them. CDR3 sequence reads: CATSGIEGRETQYF. CDR3 coding DNA: TGTGCCACCAGTGGGATTGAGGGCAGGGAGACCCAGTACTTC.

V and J are TRBV7-8 and TRBJ1-5, with 9 bases lining up with TRBD1. The CDR3 totals 16 residues. Germline V lookup: CDR1 SGHVS, CDR2 FQNEAQ. V was pared by 0 bases and J by 6 bases, with 6 bases of the junction left unmatched. The CDR3 nucleotides read TGTGCCAGCAGCTTAGCGGGGACAGGGAGAGGTCAGCCCCAGCATTTT. Protein sequence: CASSLAGTGRGQPQHF.

The rearrangement joins TRBV5-1 to TRBJ2-1; 9 bases are shared with TRBD1. The CDR3 is made up of 16 amino acids. Germline CDR1 is SGHRS and CDR2 is YFSETQ. V shed 4 bases, J shed 10 bases, and the junction held 15 bases outside the gene matches. CDR3 region: CASSPGWGQGRGEQFF. The CDR3 region has the DNA TGCGCCAGCAGCCCCGGGTGGGGACAGGGAAGAGGGGAGCAGTTCTTC.

CDR3 nucleotide sequence: TGTGCCAGCAGTGAAGCGGGGGCGGGGTATGATTCGTTCTTC. Protein product: CASSEAGAGYDSFF. The J gene is TRBJ2-1, the V gene TRBV2; D is possibly TRBD1 or TRBD2 (6 bases each). V lost 0 bases and J 15 bases, leaving 18 bases between the germline ends. The CDR3 length is 14 residues. Germline V CDR1 and CDR2: SNHLY, FYNNEI.

The chain employs TRBV12-3 or TRBV12-4 and TRBJ1-6; TRBD1 aligns across 8 bases. V was clipped by 6 bases and J by 7 bases; unmatched bases: 2. The CDR3 has 13 residues. In DNA form, the CDR3 reads TGTGCCAGCAGCGGACAGGGAAATTCACCCCTCCACTTT. As protein: CASSGQGNSPLHF.

The V call is TRBV7-2, the J call TRBJ2-1; D not certain. The germline CDR1 and CDR2 sequences are SGHTA and FQGNSA. The CDR3 is 15 residues long. Trimming stripped 3 bases from V and 1 base from J, with 10 bases between. CDR3 DNA sequence: TGTGCCAGCAGCTTTGGGTGGGGATCCTACAATGAGCAGTTCTTC. Translating gives CASSFGWGSYNEQFF.

This chain uses TRBV4-3 with TRBJ1-5; possibly TRBD1 for D (5 bases). CDR3 length equals 16 residues. The germline gives CDR1 LGHNA, CDR2 YSLEER. V was cut by 0 bases and J by 9 bases, with 18 bases left in between. CDR3 loop: CASSQETGLVYGPQHF. CDR3 coding DNA: TGCGCCAGCAGCCAAGAGACGGGGCTGGTGTACGGGCCCCAGCATTTT.

This chain joins TRBV6-2 or TRBV6-3 and TRBJ1-5; maybe TRBD1 (5 bases). The CDR3 runs to 14 residues. Germline V gene sequence: CDR1 MNHEY, CDR2 SVGEGT. V was trimmed by 5 bases and J by 4 bases, leaving 12 bases between them. CDR3 DNA sequence: TGTGCCAGCAGTGCCTGGGGGAGGAATCAGCCCCAGCATTTT. It specifies CASSAWGRNQPQHF.

The V and J genes are TRBV6-5 and TRBJ2-3, with 10 nucleotides matching TRBD1. Looked up from germline, CDR1 is MNHEY and CDR2 is SVGAGI. With 7 bases clipped from V and 1 base from J, the junction kept 2 bases outside the gene matches. The CDR3 loop spans 14 amino acids. The CDR3 loop is CASTGTGGTDTQYF. CDR3 nucleotides: TGTGCCAGCACCGGGACAGGGGGCACAGATACGCAGTATTTT.

The rearrangement uses TRBV5-4 and TRBJ1-2; a weak D match, TRBD1 (6 bases). Trimming took off 1 base at V and 4 bases at J, with 8 bases between the two ends. Germline values: CDR1 SGHNT, CDR2 YYREEE (reference sequence). The length of the CDR3 is 13 residues. The CDR3 region is CASSLNRVYGYTF. The CDR3 DNA reads TGTGCCAGCAGCTTGAACAGGGTCTATGGCTACACCTTC.